This T cell receptor beta chain originates from a study of blood T cells in healthy people across ages. Study details: Every two T cells gave about one barcoded beta molecule via template switching.

Using a J-beta primer mix together with a sample-barcoded 5' primer, a second PCR was run for roughly 6 to 12 cycles. One entry per CDR3 protein results from TCRdb running MiXCR on the 5' RACE reads. Of around 780,000 distinct CDR3 sequences listed, roughly 24% are singletons. No fewer than 7 million PBMCs went into each sample. The V segment lost 5 bases and the J segment 5 bases; nucleotides outside the gene matches: 5. This CDR3 is 14 amino acids long. These data are also associated with another study on T cells of mothers and their children.

The clonotype comes from a boy between 10 and 17 years old in good health. The sequenced sample consisted of blood. The chain is built from TRBV12-3 or TRBV12-4 and TRBJ2-2; 7 bases agree with TRBD2. DNA for the CDR3: TGTGCCAGCAGTCAAACTAGCGTTACCGGGGAGCTGTTTTTT. This sequence encodes CASSQTSVTGELFF.